This TCR beta chain appears in the sequencing data of a study of blood T cell repertoires in COVID-19. The method was immunoSEQ multiplex PCR; TCRdb's version includes in-frame clones alone and lacks a portion of them. The table shows some 15,000 clones, with about 87% occurring only once. The source is a human donor in a cohort sampled during active COVID-19. What was sequenced was peripheral blood.

The CDR3 region is CASGQGALGANVLTF. For the CDR3, the DNA is TGTGCCAGCGGACAGGGGGCTCTTGGGGCCAACGTCCTGACTTTC. The chain links TRBV27 to TRBJ2-6, with 11 bases identical to TRBD1. V shed 8 bases, J shed 3 bases, and the junction held 3 bases outside the gene matches. CDR3 length equals 15 residues. Germline CDR1 and CDR2: MNHEY and SMNVEV (reference sequence).